These T cell receptor beta chains were read from a single sample in a study of cytomegalovirus exposure and HLA in healthy donors. The repertoire was sequenced with immunoSEQ multiplex PCR; TCRdb's copy has only in-frame clones and lacks some. The data show some 160,000 clones, less than 85% seen once. Sequenced sample: PBMCs. The receptors shown here come from a middle-aged man in good health and CMV-seronegative. Both conserved end residues are part of each CDR3. The D gene is left open where the match is weak.

>TRBV7-6|NA
CASSLFREYEQYF
>TRBV29-1|TRBD2
CSVEGAGGITDTQYF
>TRBV11-3|NA
CASSFLSQGHEGYTF
>TRBV19|TRBD1
CASSIPGGSAVYEQYF
>TRBV7-6|NA
CASSLDLRTGELFF
>TRBV7-2|NA
CASSPRTATNEKLFF
>TRBV19|NA
CASSMTVRLDTQYF
>TRBV15|NA
CATTKGRNSPLHF
>TRBV5-1|TRBD2
CASSLAGEGTGELFF
>TRBV18|NA
CASSLTDTQYF
>TRBV2|TRBD1
CASTEQGYDNSPLHF
>TRBV6-1|NA
CASSEGNTRAFF
>TRBV5-1|TRBD1
CASSADRVGTEAFF
>TRBV7-9|TRBD2
CASSPRRGDTTRETQYF
>TRBV6-1|NA
CASSTGTKVYEQYF
>TRBV9|NA
CASSSPGDLTSEKLFF
>TRBV4-3|NA
CASSQETGRVTTNYGYTF
>TRBV6-5|TRBD2
CASSLGSGGDGYEQYF
>TRBV27|NA
CASSLYPVVNTEAFF
>TRBV10-1|TRBD2
CASSESLAGGTETQYF
>TRBV7-9|TRBD1
CASSHPFDRERYGYTF
>TRBV6-4|NA
CASSPSAGENTGELFF
>TRBV7-8|TRBD1
CASSFQGASSLNEQFF
>TRBV27|NA
CASSFSRAPLSDGYTF
>TRBV6-1|NA
CASSDEGVVAFF
>TRBV5-5|NA
CASSLGGRSTGELFF
>TRBV5-1|TRBD2
CASSQTIAGGPPDTQYF
>TRBV5-1|TRBD2
CASSPQPSGQETQYF
>TRBV7-9|NA
CASSRRQVTEAFF
>TRBV7-9|NA
CASSARATNFGDEQFF
>TRBV15|NA
CATSRGKGANEQFF
>TRBV11-3|TRBD2
CASGWGGSSYNEQFF
>TRBV5-6|NA
CASRQPGKSGYTF
>TRBV5-4|TRBD1
CASKIDRGGRGEAFF
>TRBV27|NA
CASSLLGPRSYNEQFF
>TRBV5-1|NA
CASSLARNEQFF
>TRBV19|NA
CASSGRDFTGELFF
>TRBV5-1|TRBD2
CASSLGASGRGEQYF
>TRBV7-2|NA
CASSLVGQGGETQYF
>TRBV7-9|TRBD1
CASSLGQGMHEQYF
>TRBV7-2|NA
CASSLDGGRINTF
>TRBV6-4|TRBD1
CASSETTGAGTEAFF
>TRBV7-2|TRBD2
CASSLASGGQETQYF
>TRBV12-5|NA
CASGLVLQGSTTF
>TRBV7-2|NA
CASSPGGGRGAFF
>TRBV4-1|NA
CASSPRQLARGTSSYEQYF
>TRBV27|NA
CASSLGQPLNTEAFF
>TRBV27|NA
CASSFLSRGMAGANVLTF
>TRBV28|TRBD2
CASSLWTSGREETQYF
>TRBV19|TRBD1
CASKGAGSPRGEQYF
>TRBV27|NA
CASSLSGGQPQHF
>TRBV6-5|TRBD1
CASSYADRGSYEQYF
>TRBV9|NA
CASSVGQLGRARNEKLFF
>TRBV9|TRBD2
CASSVNGGGYNEQFF